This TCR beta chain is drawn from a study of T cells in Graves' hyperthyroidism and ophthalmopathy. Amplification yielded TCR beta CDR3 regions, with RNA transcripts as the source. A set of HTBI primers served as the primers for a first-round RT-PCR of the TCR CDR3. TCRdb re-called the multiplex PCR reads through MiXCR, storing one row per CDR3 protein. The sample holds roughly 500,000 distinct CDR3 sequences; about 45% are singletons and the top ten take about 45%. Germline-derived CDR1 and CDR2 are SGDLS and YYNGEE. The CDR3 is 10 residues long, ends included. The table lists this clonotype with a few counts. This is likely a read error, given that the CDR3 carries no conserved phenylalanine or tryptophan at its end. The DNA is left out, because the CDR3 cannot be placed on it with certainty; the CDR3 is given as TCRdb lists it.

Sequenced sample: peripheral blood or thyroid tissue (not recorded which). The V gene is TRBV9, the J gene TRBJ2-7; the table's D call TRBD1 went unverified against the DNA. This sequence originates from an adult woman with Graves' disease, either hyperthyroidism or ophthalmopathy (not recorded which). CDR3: CASSSSPGTK.